The T cell receptor (beta chain) described here comes from a study of blood T cell repertoires in COVID-19. The assay was immunoSEQ multiplex PCR, and TCRdb's table has in-frame clones only and misses some. The sample carries about 220,000 clones, 85% recorded once. The germline CDR1 and CDR2 sequences are SGHTA and FQGTGA. The ends lost 6 bases at V and 4 bases at J; junction bases unmatched: 7. The CDR3 has 15 residues. The chain links TRBV7-3 to TRBJ2-1, with 9 bases that match TRBD1. Sequencing was done on a sample of peripheral blood. The TCR comes from a woman in her 70s with COVID-19, enrolled during active disease. CDR3 in DNA: TGTGCCAGCAGTCCGACAGGGGGAGCATACAATGAGCAGTTCTTC. Translating gives CASSPTGGAYNEQFF. Full variable domain (missing parts from reference TRBV7-3 and TRBJ2-1): GAGVSQTPSNKVTEKGKYVELRCDPISGHTALYWYRQSLGQGPEFLIYFQGTGAADDSGLPNDRFFAVRPEGSVSTLKIQRTERGDSAVYLCASSPTGGAYNEQFFGPGTRLTVL.